This TCR beta chain was documented in a study of PD-1 blockade in classical Hodgkin lymphoma. Time point given: cycle 4 day 1 (C4D1), after less than 7 weeks of nivolumab. No patient escaped relapse after autologous stem cell transplantation, and brentuximab vedotin exposure varied. The CDR3 consists of 13 residues. The germline V gene encodes CDR1 LNHDA and CDR2 SQIVND (reference sequence). Trimming left V 6 bases short and J 6 bases short, with 14 bases between. As concerns this clone: The antigen is unknown.

Study-wide findings and caveats: Patients with an early start, nivolumab under 1 year after ASCT, were excluded.

Libraries were prepared by immunoSEQ multiplex PCR; TCRdb keeps only in-frame clonotypes and omits some of them. The table records tens of thousands of clones, 65% to 85% of them present only once. The rearrangement joins TRBV19 to TRBJ1-1; TRBD1 is a possible D gene (5 bases). Sequencing used peripheral blood mononuclear cells (PBMCs), obtained before the fourth cycle of nivolumab. The origin of this receptor is a human donor with classical Hodgkin lymphoma. This CDR3 is CASSSLQGAEAFF. The CDR3 DNA is TGTGCCAGTAGCTCTCTCCAGGGCGCTGAAGCTTTCTTT.